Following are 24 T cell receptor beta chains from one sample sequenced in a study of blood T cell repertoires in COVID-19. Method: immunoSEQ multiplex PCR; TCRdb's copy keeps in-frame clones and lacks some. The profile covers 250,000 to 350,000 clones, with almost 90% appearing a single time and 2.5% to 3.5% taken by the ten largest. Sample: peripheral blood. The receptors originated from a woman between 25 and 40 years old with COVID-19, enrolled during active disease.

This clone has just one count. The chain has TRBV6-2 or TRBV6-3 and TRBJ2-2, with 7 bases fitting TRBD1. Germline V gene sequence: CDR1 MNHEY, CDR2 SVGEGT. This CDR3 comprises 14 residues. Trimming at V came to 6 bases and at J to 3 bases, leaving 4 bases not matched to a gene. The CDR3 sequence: CASSDRADTGELFF. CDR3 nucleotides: TGTGCCAGCAGCGACAGGGCCGACACCGGGGAGCTGTTTTTT.

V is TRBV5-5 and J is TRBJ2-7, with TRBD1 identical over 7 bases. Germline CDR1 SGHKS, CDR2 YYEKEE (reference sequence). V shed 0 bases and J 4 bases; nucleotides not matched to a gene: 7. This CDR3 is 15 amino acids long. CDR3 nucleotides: TGTGCCAGCAGCTTGGAGGGACAGAGGACATACGAGCAGTACTTC. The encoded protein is CASSLEGQRTYEQYF.

The CDR3: CASSVAMGPYGYTF. The CDR3 bases are TGTGCCAGCAGCGTAGCTATGGGCCCCTATGGCTACACCTTC. This chain links TRBV9 with TRBJ1-2; D gene uncertain. The CDR3 is made up of 14 amino acids. Germline-derived CDR1 and CDR2 are SGDLS and YYNGEE. With 0 bases removed from V and 4 bases from J, the gap between germline ends came to 10 bases.

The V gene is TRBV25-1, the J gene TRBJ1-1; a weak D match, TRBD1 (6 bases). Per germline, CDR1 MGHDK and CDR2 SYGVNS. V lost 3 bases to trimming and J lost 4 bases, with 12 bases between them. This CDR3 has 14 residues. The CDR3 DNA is TGTGCCAGCAGTGACTACAGGGAGGGCACTGAAGCTTTCTTT. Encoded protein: CASSDYREGTEAFF. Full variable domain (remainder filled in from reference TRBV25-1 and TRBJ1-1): EADIYQTPRYLVIGTGKKITLECSQTMGHDKMYWYQQDPGMELHLIHYSYGVNSTEKGDLSSESTVSRIRTEHFPLTLESARPSHTSQYLCASSDYREGTEAFFGQGTRLTVV.

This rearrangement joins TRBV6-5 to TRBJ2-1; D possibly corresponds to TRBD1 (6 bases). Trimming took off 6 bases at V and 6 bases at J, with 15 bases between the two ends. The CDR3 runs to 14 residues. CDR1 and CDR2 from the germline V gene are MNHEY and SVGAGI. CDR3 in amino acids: CASRPGQEFNEQFF. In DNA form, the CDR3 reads TGTGCCAGCAGGCCGGGACAAGAGTTCAATGAGCAGTTCTTC.

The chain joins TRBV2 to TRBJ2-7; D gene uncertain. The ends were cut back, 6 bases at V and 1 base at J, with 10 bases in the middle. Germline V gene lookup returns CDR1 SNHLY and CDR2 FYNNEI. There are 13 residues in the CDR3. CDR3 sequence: CASRNDGSYEQYF. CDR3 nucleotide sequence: TGTGCCAGCAGAAACGACGGGTCCTACGAGCAGTACTTC. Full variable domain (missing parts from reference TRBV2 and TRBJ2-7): EPEVTQTPSHQVTQMGQEVILRCVPISNHLYFYWYRQILGQKVEFLVSFYNNEISEKSEIFDDQFSVERPDGSNFTLKIRSTKLEDSAMYFCASRNDGSYEQYFGPGTRLTVT.

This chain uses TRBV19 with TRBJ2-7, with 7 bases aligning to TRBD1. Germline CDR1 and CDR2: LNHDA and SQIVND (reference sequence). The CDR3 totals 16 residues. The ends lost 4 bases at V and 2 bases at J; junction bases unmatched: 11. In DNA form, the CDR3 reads TGTGCCAGTAGTACCCAATCGACAGGGAGTCCCTACGAGCAGTACTTC. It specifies CASSTQSTGSPYEQYF.

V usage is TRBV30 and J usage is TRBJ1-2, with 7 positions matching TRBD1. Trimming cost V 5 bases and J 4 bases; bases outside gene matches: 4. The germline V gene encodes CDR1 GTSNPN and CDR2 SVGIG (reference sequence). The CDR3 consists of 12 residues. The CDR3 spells CAWAGGTYGYTF. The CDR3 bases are TGTGCCTGGGCAGGGGGAACCTATGGCTACACCTTC.

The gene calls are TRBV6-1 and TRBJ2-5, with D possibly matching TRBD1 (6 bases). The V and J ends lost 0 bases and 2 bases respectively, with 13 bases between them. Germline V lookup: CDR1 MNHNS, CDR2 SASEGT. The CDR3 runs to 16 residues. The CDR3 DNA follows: TGTGCCAGCAGTGAAGCACGGTTGGACAGACAAGAGACCCAGTACTTC. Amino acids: CASSEARLDRQETQYF.

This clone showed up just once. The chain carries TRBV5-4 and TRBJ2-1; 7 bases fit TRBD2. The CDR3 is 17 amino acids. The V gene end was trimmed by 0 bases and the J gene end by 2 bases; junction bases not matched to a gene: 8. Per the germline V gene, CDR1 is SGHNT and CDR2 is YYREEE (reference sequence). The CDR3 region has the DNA TGTGCCAGCAGCTTGGGGGGGAGACTAGCCCCCTACAATGAGCAGTTCTTC. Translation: CASSLGGRLAPYNEQFF.

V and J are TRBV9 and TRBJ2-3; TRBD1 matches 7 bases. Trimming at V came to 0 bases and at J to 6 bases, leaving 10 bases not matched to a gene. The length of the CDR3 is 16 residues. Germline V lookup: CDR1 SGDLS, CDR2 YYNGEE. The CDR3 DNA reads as TGTGCCAGCAGCGTAGAGGCAGGGGGATTAACGGATACGCAGTATTTT. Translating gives CASSVEAGGLTDTQYF.

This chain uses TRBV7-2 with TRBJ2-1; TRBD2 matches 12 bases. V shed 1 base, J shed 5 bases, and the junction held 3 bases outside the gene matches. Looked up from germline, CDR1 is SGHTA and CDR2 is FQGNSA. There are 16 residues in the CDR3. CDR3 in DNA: TGTGCCAGCAGCTTAGGCCCTAGCGGGAGGGACAATGAGCAGTTCTTC. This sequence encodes CASSLGPSGRDNEQFF.

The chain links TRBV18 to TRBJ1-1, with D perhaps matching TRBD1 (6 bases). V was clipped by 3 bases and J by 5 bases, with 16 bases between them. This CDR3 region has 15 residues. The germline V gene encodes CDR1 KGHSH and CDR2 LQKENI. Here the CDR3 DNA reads TGTGCCAGCTCACCCTTGGGTCAGGGGTGGACTGAAGCTTTCTTT. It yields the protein CASSPLGQGWTEAFF.

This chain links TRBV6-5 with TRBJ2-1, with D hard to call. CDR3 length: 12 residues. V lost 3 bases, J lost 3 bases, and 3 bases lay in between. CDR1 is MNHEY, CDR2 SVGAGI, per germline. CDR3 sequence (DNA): TGTGCCAGCAGTTATTACTACAATGAGCAGTTCTTC. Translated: CASSYYYNEQFF.

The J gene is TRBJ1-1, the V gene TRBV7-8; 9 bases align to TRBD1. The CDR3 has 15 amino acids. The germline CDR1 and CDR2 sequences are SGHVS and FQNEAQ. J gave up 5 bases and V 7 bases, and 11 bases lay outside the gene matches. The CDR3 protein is CASITGRGQGTEAFF. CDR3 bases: TGTGCCAGCATCACAGGGCGGGGACAGGGAACTGAAGCTTTCTTT.

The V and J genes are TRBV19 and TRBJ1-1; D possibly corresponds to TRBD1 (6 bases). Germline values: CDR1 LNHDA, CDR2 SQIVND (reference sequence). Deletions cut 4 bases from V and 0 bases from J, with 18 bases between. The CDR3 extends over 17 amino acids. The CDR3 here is CASSRADSFQMNTEAFF. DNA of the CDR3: TGTGCCAGTAGTAGGGCGGACAGCTTCCAAATGAACACTGAAGCTTTCTTT.

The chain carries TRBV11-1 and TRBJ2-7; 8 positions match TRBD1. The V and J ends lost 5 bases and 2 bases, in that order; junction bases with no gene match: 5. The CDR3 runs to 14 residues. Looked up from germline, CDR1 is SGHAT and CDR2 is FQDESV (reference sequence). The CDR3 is CASSPQGAAYEQYF. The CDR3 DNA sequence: TGTGCCAGCAGCCCTCAGGGGGCAGCCTACGAGCAGTACTTC. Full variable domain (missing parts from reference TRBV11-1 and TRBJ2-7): EAEVAQSPRYKITEKSQAVAFWCDPISGHATLYWYRQILGQGPELLVQFQDESVVDDSQLPKDRFSAERLKGVDSTLKIQPAELGDSAMYLCASSPQGAAYEQYFGPGTRLTVT.

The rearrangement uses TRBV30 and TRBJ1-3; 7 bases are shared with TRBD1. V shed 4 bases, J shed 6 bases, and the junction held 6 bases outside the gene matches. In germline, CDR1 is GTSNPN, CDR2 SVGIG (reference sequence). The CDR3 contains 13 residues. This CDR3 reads CAWIGTAKNTIYF. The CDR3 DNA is TGTGCCTGGATCGGGACAGCAAAAAACACCATATATTTT.

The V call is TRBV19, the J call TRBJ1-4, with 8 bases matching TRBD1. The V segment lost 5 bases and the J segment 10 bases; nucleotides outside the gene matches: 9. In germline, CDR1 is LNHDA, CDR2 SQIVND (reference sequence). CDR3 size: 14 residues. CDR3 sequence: CASSQDREVGKLFF. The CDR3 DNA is TGTGCCAGTAGTCAGGACAGGGAAGTTGGAAAACTGTTTTTT.

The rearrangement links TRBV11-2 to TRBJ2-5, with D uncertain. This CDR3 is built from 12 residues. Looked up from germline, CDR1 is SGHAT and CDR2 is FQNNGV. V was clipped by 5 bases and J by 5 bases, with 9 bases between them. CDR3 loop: CASSPSRETQYF. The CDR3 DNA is TGTGCCAGCAGCCCCTCCCGGGAGACCCAGTACTTC.

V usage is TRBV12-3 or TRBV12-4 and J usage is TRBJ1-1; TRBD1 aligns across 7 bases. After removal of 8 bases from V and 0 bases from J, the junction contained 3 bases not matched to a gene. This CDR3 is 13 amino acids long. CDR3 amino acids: CASLTGMNTEAFF. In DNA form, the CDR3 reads TGTGCCAGCCTGACAGGGATGAACACTGAAGCTTTCTTT.

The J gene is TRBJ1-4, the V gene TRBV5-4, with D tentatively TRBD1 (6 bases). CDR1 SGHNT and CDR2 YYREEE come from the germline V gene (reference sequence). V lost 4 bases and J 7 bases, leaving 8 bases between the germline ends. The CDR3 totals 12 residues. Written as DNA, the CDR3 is TGTGCCAGCAGCCGAGGGGGTGAAAAACTGTTTTTT. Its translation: CASSRGGEKLFF.

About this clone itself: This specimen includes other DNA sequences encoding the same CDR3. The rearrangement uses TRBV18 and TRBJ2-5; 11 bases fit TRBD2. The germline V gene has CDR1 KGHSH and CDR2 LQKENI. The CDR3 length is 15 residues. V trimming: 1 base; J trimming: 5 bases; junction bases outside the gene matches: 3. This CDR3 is CASSPRTSGSETQYF. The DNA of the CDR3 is TGTGCCAGCTCACCACGTACTAGCGGGAGTGAGACCCAGTACTTC.

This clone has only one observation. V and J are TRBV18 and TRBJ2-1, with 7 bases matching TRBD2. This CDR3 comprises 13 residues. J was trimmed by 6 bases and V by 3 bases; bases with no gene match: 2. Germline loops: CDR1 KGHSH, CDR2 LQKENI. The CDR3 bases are TGTGCCAGCTCACCCTTAGCGGGCAATGAGCAGTTCTTC. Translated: CASSPLAGNEQFF.